This TCR beta chain stems from a study of T cells in localized non-small cell lung cancer. Study-wide results and caveats: An association was observed between higher blood T cell density and longer overall survival. As only one tumor region underwent sequencing, heterogeneity remains possible. A median around 57 of the top 100 tumor clones appeared in adjacent lung. There was higher T cell clonality in uninvolved adjacent lung than in tumor, and it was highest there.

Using immunoSEQ multiplex PCR, the repertoire was profiled, and TCRdb retains in-frame clones only, with some absent. The sample lists approximately 35,000 clones, about 89% seen once, with 5.5% to 7% in the top ten. This CDR3 contains 15 residues. Germline V lookup: CDR1 PRHDT, CDR2 FYEKMQ (reference sequence). Trimming took 5 bases from V and 5 from J, leaving 15 bases between them. Concerning this clone: The antigen is not known.

The rearrangement links TRBV13 to TRBJ1-4; no clear D. The sequence came from a man aged 40-75 years with stage II lung adenocarcinoma. This specimen was PBMCs, taken before any cancer treatment. The CDR3 is CASSRKRVLNEKLFF. The CDR3 nucleotides are TGTGCCAGCAGCCGTAAGAGGGTCCTCAATGAAAAACTGTTTTTT.